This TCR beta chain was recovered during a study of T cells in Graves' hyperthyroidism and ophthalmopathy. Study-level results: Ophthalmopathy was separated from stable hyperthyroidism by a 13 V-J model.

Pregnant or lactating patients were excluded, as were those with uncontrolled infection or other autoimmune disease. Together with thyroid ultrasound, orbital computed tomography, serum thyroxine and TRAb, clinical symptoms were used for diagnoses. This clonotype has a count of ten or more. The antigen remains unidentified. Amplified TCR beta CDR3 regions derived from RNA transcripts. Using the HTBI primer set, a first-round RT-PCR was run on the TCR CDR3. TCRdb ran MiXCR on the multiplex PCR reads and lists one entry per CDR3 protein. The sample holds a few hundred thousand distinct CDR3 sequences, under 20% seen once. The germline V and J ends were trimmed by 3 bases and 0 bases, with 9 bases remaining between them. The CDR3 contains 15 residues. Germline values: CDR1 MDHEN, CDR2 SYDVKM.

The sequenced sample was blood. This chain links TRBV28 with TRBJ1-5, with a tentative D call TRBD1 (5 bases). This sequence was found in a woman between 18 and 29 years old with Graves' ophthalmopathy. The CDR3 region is CASSFVGVSNQPQHF. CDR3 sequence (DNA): TGTGCCAGCAGTTTTGTGGGGGTTAGCAATCAGCCCCAGCATTTT.